The rows below give T cell receptor beta chains drawn from one sample of a study of regulatory T cells in long-lasting Graves disease. MiXCR, run by TCRdb on the multiplex PCR reads, gives a single entry per CDR3 protein. The sample shows more than 400,000 distinct CDR3 sequences, roughly 16% of them seen only once. This same sample was also taken into another study, of T cells in Graves' hyperthyroidism and ophthalmopathy.

The sample here was peripheral blood mononuclear cells (PBMCs), taken at new diagnosis, from a patient treated with antithyroid drugs. The receptor source for this set is a man in his forties or fifties with Graves disease. Both conserved end residues are part of each CDR3. D genes are given only for firm matches. Size values are once, few and many counts, or a class for expanded clones, and some rows have none.

j_call v_call d_call clone_size cdr3_aa cdr3_nt
TRBJ2-3 TRBV7-8 NA few CASSQGLGWGTDTQYF TGTGCCAGCAGCCAGGGACTCGGGTGGGGCACAGATACGCAGTATTTT
TRBJ2-2 TRBV3-1 TRBD1 few CASSQGQGRMTGELFF TGTGCCAGCAGCCAAGGACAGGGTAGAATGACCGGGGAGCTGTTTTTT
TRBJ2-5 TRBV12-3/TRBV12-4 TRBD1 many CASRQSDRGQETQYF TGTGCCAGCAGGCAAAGCGACAGGGGTCAAGAGACCCAGTACTTC
TRBJ2-5 TRBV29-1 NA few CSVLREETQYF TGCAGCGTTCTTAGGGAAGAGACCCAGTACTTC
TRBJ2-7 TRBV5-5 NA NA CASSLAFGAEQYF TGTGCCAGCAGCCTCGCTTTTGGGGCCGAGCAGTACTTC
TRBJ2-1 TRBV11-2 NA many CASSLADYYNEQFF TGTGCCAGCAGCTTAGCGGACTACTACAATGAGCAGTTCTTC
TRBJ2-1 TRBV24-1 TRBD1 many CATSDPGTAYNEQFF TGTGCCACCAGTGATCCTGGGACAGCTTACAATGAGCAGTTCTTC
TRBJ2-2 TRBV7-8 TRBD1 many CASSRPGQVNTGELFF TGTGCCAGCAGCCGCCCGGGACAGGTGAACACCGGGGAGCTGTTTTTT
TRBJ1-5 TRBV20-1 TRBD1 many CSARPTGGNQPQHF TGCAGTGCTAGACCCACAGGGGGCAATCAGCCCCAGCATTTT
TRBJ2-2 TRBV6-2/TRBV6-3 NA NA CASSYSIFQLGTANTGELFF TGTGCCAGCAGTTACTCTATTTTCCAACTCGGTACCGCGAACACCGGGGAGCTGTTTTTT
TRBJ1-1 TRBV4-1 NA few CASSSHKLMNTEAFF TGCGCCAGCAGCTCTCACAAGCTTATGAACACTGAAGCTTTCTTT
TRBJ2-5 TRBV19 TRBD2 NA CASGTTETQYF TGTGCCAGTGGGACTACAGAGACCCAGTACTTC
TRBJ2-5 TRBV6-2/TRBV6-3 NA many CASIERETQYF TGTGCCAGCATCGAGCGAGAGACCCAGTACTTC
TRBJ2-7 TRBV5-1 NA NA CASSAGQNPRYEQYF TGCGCCAGCAGCGCGGGACAGAACCCCCGTTACGAGCAGTACTTC
TRBJ2-7 TRBV6-5 TRBD1 many CASSYELGQGSYEQYF TGTGCCAGCAGTTACGAGTTGGGACAGGGGTCCTACGAGCAGTACTTC
TRBJ2-5 TRBV20-1 TRBD2 NA CSASRLAGFETQYF TGCAGTGCTAGCCGGCTAGCGGGGTTTGAGACCCAGTACTTC
TRBJ2-2 TRBV24-1 NA NA CATRGTGELFF TGTGCCACCAGGGGCACCGGGGAGCTGTTTTTT
TRBJ1-1 TRBV10-3 NA NA CAINKTEAFF TGTGCCATCAATAAGACTGAAGCTTTCTTT
TRBJ2-1 TRBV18 NA few CASSPLGLLWSSYNEQFF TGTGCCAGCTCACCCTTGGGGCTACTTTGGAGCTCCTACAATGAGCAGTTCTTC
TRBJ2-5 TRBV3-1 TRBD2 many CASSHQRGDGQETQYF TGTGCCAGCAGCCATCAGCGGGGGGACGGCCAAGAGACCCAGTACTTC
TRBJ2-1 TRBV3-1 TRBD2 many CASSLQSGSAYNEQFF TGTGCCAGCAGCCTTCAAAGCGGGAGTGCCTACAATGAGCAGTTCTTC
TRBJ2-5 TRBV20-1 TRBD2 NA CSARITSVSATQYF TGCAGTGCTAGAATAACTAGCGTATCGGCGACCCAGTACTTC